In its sample, the clone carrying this T cell receptor beta chain was seen a few times. The antigen is undetermined. The data originate from a study of T cells in Graves' hyperthyroidism and ophthalmopathy. Whole-study findings and limits: Ophthalmopathy was distinguished from stable hyperthyroidism by 13 V-J signatures. Most thyroid clonotypes that were expanded above 0.001 also turned up in blood.

Amplification of TCR beta CDR3 regions used RNA as the template. The HTBI primer set was used in a first-round RT-PCR of the TCR CDR3. TCRdb used MiXCR to reprocess the multiplex PCR reads, holding one entry per CDR3 protein. Of fewer than 400,000 distinct CDR3 sequences listed, about an eighth were seen once; the top ten hold approximately 29%. This CDR3 has 16 residues. Germline CDR1 reads LNHNV; CDR2 reads YYDKDF (reference sequence). V trimming: 0 bases; J trimming: 2 bases; junction bases outside the gene matches: 5. This rearrangement joins TRBV15 to TRBJ2-7; 9 bases fit TRBD1. The sample was blood. This clonotype was obtained from a man aged 50 or older with Graves' ophthalmopathy. The CDR3 loop is CATSRDYGQGTYEQYF. In DNA, the CDR3 is TGTGCCACCAGCAGAGATTACGGACAGGGGACCTACGAGCAGTACTTC.